This T cell receptor beta chain came from a study of cytotoxic CD8 clonotypes in ibrutinib-treated CLL. Findings of the study overall: Clonality went up at the time of ibrutinib response, stayed stable in sustained remission, and later dropped back toward its baseline level at progression.

V lost 1 base, J lost 1 base, and 14 bases lay in between. This CDR3 region has 17 residues. CDR1 SGHTA and CDR2 FQGNSA come from the germline V gene. TCRdb's copy holds only in-frame clones and misses some; the assay was immunoSEQ multiplex PCR. The sample consists of 110,000 to 150,000 clones, more than 75% of them appearing once. On this clone itself: What it binds is unknown.

This receptor was identified in a human donor with chronic lymphocytic leukemia. The chain couples TRBV7-2 to TRBJ2-4; D unclear. The material sequenced was PBMCs, taken after 24 months of ibrutinib treatment. The CDR3 loop reads CASSLGPTWVAKNIQYF. The CDR3 DNA reads TGTGCCAGCAGCTTAGGCCCGACTTGGGTGGCCAAAAACATTCAGTACTTC. The whole variable domain, filled in from reference TRBV7-2 and TRBJ2-4, reads GAGVSQSPSNKVTEKGKDVELRCDPISGHTALYWYRQSLGQGLEFLIYFQGNSAPDKSGLPSDRFSAERTGGSVSTLTIQRTQQEDSAVYLCASSLGPTWVAKNIQYFGAGTRLSVL.